The T cell receptor (beta chain) under discussion was sequenced for a study of blood T cell repertoires in COVID-19. Study summary: From the United States, Italy and Spain came samples of acute and convalescent COVID-19.

Germline V CDR1 and CDR2: SGHTA, FQGNSA. The length of the CDR3 is 14 residues. Trimming shortened V by 5 bases and J by 8 bases, and 15 bases separated the two germline ends. Profiled with immunoSEQ multiplex PCR; TCRdb holds only in-frame clones, not every one. The table records roughly 270,000 clones, around 85% of them present only once. The study recruited people aged roughly 18 to 95 years across about 25 US areas. Cohort 3 recovered donors had two negative PCRs, clearance, or symptom resolution. This chain connects TRBV7-2 to TRBJ1-4; D unresolved. Input material: PBMCs or T cells enriched from blood (not recorded which). The clonotype was recovered from a woman aged 45-65 years who had recovered from COVID-19. The chain's CDR3 is CASSTRVRAEKLFF. In DNA, the CDR3 is TGTGCCAGCAGCACGAGGGTTAGGGCGGAAAAACTGTTTTTT. Complete variable domain (other parts from reference TRBV7-2 and TRBJ1-4): GAGVSQSPSNKVTEKGKDVELRCDPISGHTALYWYRQSLGQGLEFLIYFQGNSAPDKSGLPSDRFSAERTGGSVSTLTIQRTQQEDSAVYLCASSTRVRAEKLFFGSGTQLSVL.